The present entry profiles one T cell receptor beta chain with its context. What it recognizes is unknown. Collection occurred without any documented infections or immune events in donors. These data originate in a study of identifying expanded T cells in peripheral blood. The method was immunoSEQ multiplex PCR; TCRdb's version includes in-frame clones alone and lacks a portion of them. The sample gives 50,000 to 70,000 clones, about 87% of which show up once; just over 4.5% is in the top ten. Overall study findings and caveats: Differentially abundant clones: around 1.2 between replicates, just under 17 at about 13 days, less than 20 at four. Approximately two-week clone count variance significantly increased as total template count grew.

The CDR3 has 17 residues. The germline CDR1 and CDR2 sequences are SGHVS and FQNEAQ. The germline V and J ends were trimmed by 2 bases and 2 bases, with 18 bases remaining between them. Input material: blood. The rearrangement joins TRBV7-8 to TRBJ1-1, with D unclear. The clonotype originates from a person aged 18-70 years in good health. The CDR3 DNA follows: TGTGCCAGCAGCTTACCTACCAGGCGAAGCCCCAACACTGAAGCTTTCTTT. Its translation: CASSLPTRRSPNTEAFF.